The 30 T cell receptor beta chains presented below share a single source sample, sequenced in a study of blood T cell repertoires in COVID-19. The assay was immunoSEQ multiplex PCR, and TCRdb's table has in-frame clones only and misses some. The data hold 150,000 to 200,000 clones, with about 85% observed a single time. Sequenced sample: peripheral blood. The receptor source for this set is a man aged 55 to 70 who had recovered from COVID-19.

The rearrangement uses TRBV12-3 or TRBV12-4 and TRBJ2-7; TRBD1 agrees at 7 bases. The CDR3 runs to 13 residues. V was pared by 3 bases and J by 7 bases, with 6 bases of the junction left unmatched. In nucleotides, the CDR3 is TGTGCCAGCAGTTTGGGACAGCCTCGAGAGCAGTACTTC. It yields the protein CASSLGQPREQYF.

The gene calls are TRBV24-1 and TRBJ2-1; 7 bases match TRBD1. Per the germline V gene, CDR1 is KGHDR and CDR2 is SFDVKD. The CDR3 consists of 16 residues. V lost 3 bases, J lost 12 bases, and 16 bases stayed unmatched. CDR3 in amino acids: CATSDPHRGAGGGQFF. CDR3 DNA: TGTGCCACCAGTGATCCCCACAGGGGCGCTGGGGGCGGGCAGTTCTTC.

The chain recombines TRBV3-1 (or the pseudogene TRBV3-2) with TRBJ1-1, with D maybe TRBD1 (6 bases). The CDR3 consists of 13 residues. Germline-derived CDR1 and CDR2 are LGHDT and YNNKEL (reference sequence). Trimming removed 9 bases at V and 2 bases at J, with 13 bases between. The CDR3 DNA is TGTGCCAGTCGGGGGGCGTTTAACACTGAAGCTTTCTTT. Its protein is CASRGAFNTEAFF.

This rearrangement joins TRBV27 to TRBJ1-1, with a weak D call TRBD1 (5 bases). The CDR3 totals 13 residues. Trimming left V 7 bases short and J 2 bases short, with 11 bases between. CDR1 is MNHEY and CDR2 is SMNVEV in the germline V gene (reference sequence). CDR3 coding DNA: TGTGCCAGCACAGGACATACCAACACTGAAGCTTTCTTT. It yields the protein CASTGHTNTEAFF.

J is TRBJ1-5 and V is TRBV5-6; D perhaps matches TRBD1 (6 bases). Looked up from germline, CDR1 is SGHDT and CDR2 is YYEEEE. Trimming stripped 0 bases from V and 2 bases from J, with 9 bases between. The CDR3 spans 15 residues. CDR3 amino acids: CASSLGTARNQPQHF. Here the CDR3 DNA reads TGTGCCAGCAGCTTGGGGACAGCCCGCAATCAGCCCCAGCATTTT.

CDR3 sequence (DNA): TGTGCCAGCAGCCCGGCCGGGGGATACTATGGCTACACCTTC. Amino acid sequence: CASSPAGGYYGYTF. The chain joins TRBV7-2 to TRBJ1-2, with D tentatively TRBD1 (5 bases). V gave up 5 bases and J gave up 3 bases, with 13 bases separating them. The CDR3 runs to 14 residues. CDR1 SGHTA and CDR2 FQGNSA come from the germline V gene. Full variable domain (rest looked up from reference TRBV7-2 and TRBJ1-2): GAGVSQSPSNKVTEKGKDVELRCDPISGHTALYWYRQSLGQGLEFLIYFQGNSAPDKSGLPSDRFSAERTGGSVSTLTIQRTQQEDSAVYLCASSPAGGYYGYTFGSGTRLTVV.

V gene TRBV14 combines with J gene TRBJ2-7, with D maybe TRBD2 (6 bases). CDR3 length: 17 residues. CDR1 and CDR2 from the germline V gene are SGHDN and FVKESK. V dropped 3 bases and J dropped 3 bases, with 21 bases sitting between them. The chain's CDR3 is CASSQGLTGPKGYEQYF. CDR3 in DNA: TGTGCCAGCAGCCAGGGACTTACGGGACCTAAGGGCTACGAGCAGTACTTC.

This clone was seen a single time. V is TRBV9 and J is TRBJ2-1, with TRBD1 matching 8 bases. This CDR3 has 14 residues. Germline loops: CDR1 SGDLS, CDR2 YYNGEE. V was pared by 3 bases and J by 7 bases, with 6 bases of the junction left unmatched. The CDR3 protein is CASSAENRGNEQFF. CDR3 bases: TGTGCCAGCAGCGCCGAGAACAGGGGGAATGAGCAGTTCTTC. The full variable domain, with the rest looked up from reference TRBV9 and TRBJ2-1, is DSGVTQTPKHLITATGQRVTLRCSPRSGDLSVYWYQQSLDQGLQFLIQYYNGEERAKGNILERFSAQQFPDLHSELNLSSLELGDSALYFCASSAENRGNEQFFGPGTRLTVL.

This chain uses TRBV19 with TRBJ2-1; TRBD1 matches 8 bases. Germline CDR1 reads LNHDA; CDR2 reads SQIVND (reference sequence). The CDR3 contains 13 residues. The trim removed 10 bases at V and 6 bases at J, leaving 8 bases unmatched. CDR3 region: CATHIGTGNEQFF. Written as DNA, the CDR3 is TGTGCCACCCACATTGGGACAGGCAATGAGCAGTTCTTC.

The chain recombines TRBV10-3 with TRBJ2-2; TRBD2 agrees at 11 bases. Per the germline V gene, CDR1 is ENHRY and CDR2 is SYGVKD. This CDR3 spans 15 amino acids. The V gene end was trimmed by 7 bases and the J gene end by 5 bases; junction bases not matched to a gene: 6. The CDR3 reads CAITWTSGPTGELFF. The CDR3 nucleotides read TGTGCCATCACCTGGACTAGCGGGCCTACCGGGGAGCTGTTTTTT.

Only a few counts were recorded for this clone. The J gene is TRBJ1-2, the V gene TRBV19, with 8 bases matching TRBD1. This CDR3 comprises 17 residues. V dropped 9 bases and J dropped 3; count of bases not matched to a gene: 18. Germline CDR1 is LNHDA and CDR2 is SQIVND (reference sequence). The CDR3 DNA sequence: TGTGCCAGCAGAAGTACGAGGACAGGGACGTTCGACTATGGCTACACCTTC. It codes for CASRSTRTGTFDYGYTF.

The gene calls are TRBV5-1 and TRBJ2-3; D uncertain. V lost 3 bases to trimming and J lost 0 bases, with 5 bases between them. Germline V lookup: CDR1 SGHRS, CDR2 YFSETQ. The CDR3 runs 13 residues. Here the CDR3 DNA reads TGCGCCAGCAGCTCCGGTAGCACAGATACGCAGTATTTT. This sequence encodes CASSSGSTDTQYF. Drawing the rest from reference TRBV5-1 and TRBJ2-3, the complete variable domain is KAGVTQTPRYLIKTRGQQVTLSCSPISGHRSVSWYQQTPGQGLQFLFEYFSETQRNKGNFPGRFSGRQFSNSRSEMNVSTLELGDSALYLCASSSGSTDTQYFGPGTRLTVL.

The chain uses TRBV5-1 and TRBJ1-3; D remains ambiguous. This CDR3 has 16 amino acids. Germline V gene data show CDR1 as SGHRS and CDR2 as YFSETQ. V dropped 1 base and J dropped 4 bases, with 15 bases sitting between them. The CDR3 protein is CASSLSALATGNTIYF. In DNA, the CDR3 is TGCGCCAGCAGCTTGTCTGCGCTCGCAACCGGAAACACCATATATTTT.

This chain connects TRBV7-2 to TRBJ1-2; D not resolved. V dropped 0 bases and J dropped 4 bases, with 12 bases sitting between them. The CDR3 contains 15 residues. Germline CDR1 SGHTA, CDR2 FQGNSA. The CDR3 DNA follows: TGTGCCAGCAGCTTAGCGCGGGAGGTCAGCTATGGCTACACCTTC. Its protein is CASSLAREVSYGYTF. The variable domain in full, completed from reference TRBV7-2 and TRBJ1-2, reads GAGVSQSPSNKVTEKGKDVELRCDPISGHTALYWYRQSLGQGLEFLIYFQGNSAPDKSGLPSDRFSAERTGGSVSTLTIQRTQQEDSAVYLCASSLAREVSYGYTFGSGTRLTVV.

The V and J genes are TRBV9 and TRBJ2-6; TRBD1 agrees at 8 bases. V trimming: 5 bases; J trimming: 1 base; junction bases outside the gene matches: 11. This CDR3 has 18 residues. Germline assignment: CDR1 SGDLS and CDR2 YYNGEE. CDR3 sequence reads: CASRDGQGQGSGANVLTF. The CDR3 DNA follows: TGTGCCAGCAGGGACGGACAGGGTCAAGGTTCTGGGGCCAACGTCCTGACTTTC.

The chain links TRBV19 to TRBJ1-6; 7 bases map to TRBD1. The germline V gene has CDR1 LNHDA and CDR2 SQIVND (reference sequence). With V trimmed by 11 bases and J by 10 bases, 8 bases remained unmatched. The CDR3 is 12 residues long. The CDR3 region is CASGAGGSPLHF. As DNA, the CDR3 is TGTGCCTCCGGGGCAGGGGGATCACCCCTCCACTTT.

This chain connects TRBV5-4 to TRBJ2-3; TRBD1 might be the D (6 bases). Per germline, CDR1 SGHNT and CDR2 YYREEE (reference sequence). V was clipped by 2 bases and J by 3 bases, with 7 bases between them. This CDR3 has 13 residues. The CDR3 coding sequence is TGTGCCAGCAGCTTCCAGGGGACAGATACGCAGTATTTT. It translates to CASSFQGTDTQYF.

The chain is built from TRBV5-5 and TRBJ1-2; 7 bases fit TRBD1. The CDR3 sequence is 13 residues long. Germline-derived CDR1 and CDR2 are SGHKS and YYEKEE (reference sequence). The V gene end was trimmed by 0 bases and the J gene end by 7 bases; junction bases not matched to a gene: 3. Here the CDR3 reads CASSLETGLGYTF. DNA for the CDR3: TGTGCCAGCAGCTTGGAGACAGGGCTTGGCTACACCTTC.

The chain recombines TRBV2 with TRBJ1-6; TRBD1 might be the D (5 bases). V gave up 4 bases and J gave up 5 bases, with 15 bases separating them. The CDR3 loop spans 16 amino acids. Germline values: CDR1 SNHLY, CDR2 FYNNEI. The CDR3 is CASSGRGGGNNSPLHF. CDR3 coding DNA: TGTGCCAGCAGTGGACGGGGGGGAGGTAATAATTCACCCCTCCACTTT.

This clone was counted once. The rearrangement joins TRBV5-1 to TRBJ1-4; 10 bases map to TRBD1. The CDR3 runs to 15 residues. Germline CDR1 SGHRS, CDR2 YFSETQ. Trimming took 4 bases from V and 4 from J; bases not matched to a gene: 4. The CDR3 bases are TGCGCCAGCAGCCTTGGACAGGGGGGTAATGAAAAACTGTTTTTT. It is translated as CASSLGQGGNEKLFF.

In its sample, this clone was seen once. The chain couples TRBV4-2 to TRBJ2-5; TRBD2 agrees at 12 bases. The V gene's germline CDR1 is LGHNA and CDR2 YNFKEQ. The junction had 11 bases not matched to a gene; V was cut back by 7 bases and J by 5 bases. The CDR3 totals 16 residues. CDR3 loop: CASTILAGGPNETQYF. The CDR3 DNA is TGTGCCAGCACCATTCTAGCGGGGGGGCCAAATGAGACCCAGTACTTC.

The V call is TRBV5-4, the J call TRBJ2-3; tentative D call: TRBD2 (6 bases). Germline V gene lookup returns CDR1 SGHNT and CDR2 YYREEE (reference sequence). The ends were cut back, 3 bases at V and 10 bases at J, with 15 bases in the middle. The CDR3 contains 13 residues. The DNA of the CDR3 is TGTGCCAGCAGCTCGGGACTCCCCTCCCCGCAGTATTTT. The encoded protein is CASSSGLPSPQYF.

J is TRBJ1-1 and V is TRBV3-1 (or the pseudogene TRBV3-2), with D possibly TRBD1 on 6 matching bases. Per germline, CDR1 LGHDT and CDR2 YNNKEL (reference sequence). This CDR3 region has 14 residues. V was clipped by 4 bases and J by 2 bases, with 11 bases between them. This chain's CDR3 is CASSPGEKNTEAFF. In nucleotides, the CDR3 is TGTGCCAGCAGCCCAGGGGAAAAAAACACTGAAGCTTTCTTT.

The rearrangement joins TRBV5-1 to TRBJ1-2; 8 nucleotides agree with TRBD1. The trim removed 0 bases at V and 5 bases at J, leaving 6 bases unmatched. The CDR3 is made up of 15 amino acids. The germline CDR1 and CDR2 sequences are SGHRS and YFSETQ. The CDR3 reads CASSLGVGTGYGYTF. The CDR3, as DNA: TGCGCCAGCAGCTTGGGGGTCGGGACAGGATATGGCTACACCTTC.

The V gene is TRBV19, the J gene TRBJ1-2, with a tentative D call TRBD1 (6 bases). The CDR3 sequence is 13 residues long. Germline V CDR1 and CDR2: LNHDA, SQIVND (reference sequence). Trimming stripped 9 bases from V and 3 bases from J, with 14 bases between. The chain's CDR3 is CASQSGQYYGYTF. CDR3 bases: TGTGCCAGCCAGAGTGGACAGTACTATGGCTACACCTTC.

The J gene is TRBJ1-1, the V gene TRBV12-3 or TRBV12-4; unclear D gene. This CDR3 is built from 13 residues. V lost 3 bases, J lost 8 bases, and 13 bases lay in between. DNA for the CDR3: TGTGCCAGCAGTTTGGGGAGGTCAGTGGAAGCTTTCTTT. Amino acids: CASSLGRSVEAFF.

The genes are TRBV4-2 and TRBJ2-5; D possibly corresponds to TRBD2 (5 bases). The CDR3 consists of 15 residues. V was clipped by 6 bases and J by 1 base, with 15 bases between them. Per the germline V gene, CDR1 is LGHNA and CDR2 is YNFKEQ. CDR3 sequence: CASREDGLIQETQYF. CDR3 nucleotide sequence: TGTGCCAGCAGGGAGGACGGACTGATCCAAGAGACCCAGTACTTC.

The J gene is TRBJ1-5, the V gene TRBV19; D gene ambiguous. CDR1 LNHDA and CDR2 SQIVND come from the germline V gene (reference sequence). The V and J ends lost 5 bases and 0 bases respectively, with 8 bases between them. This CDR3 region has 14 residues. The CDR3 region has the DNA TGTGCCAGTAGTGCGGTAAATAGCAATCAGCCCCAGCATTTT. Encoded protein: CASSAVNSNQPQHF.

The rearrangement joins TRBV18 to TRBJ2-5; 8 nucleotides match TRBD2. CDR3 size: 15 residues. Per the germline V gene, CDR1 is KGHSH and CDR2 is LQKENI. The ends lost 0 bases at V and 4 bases at J; junction bases unmatched: 4. CDR3 coding DNA: TGTGCCAGCTCACCACCGGGACTAGAGGGAGAGACCCAGTACTTC. This translates into CASSPPGLEGETQYF.

The chain couples TRBV10-3 to TRBJ1-2, with a possible D match to TRBD1 (5 bases). CDR3 length: 14 residues. Per the germline V gene, CDR1 is ENHRY and CDR2 is SYGVKD. V lost 6 bases and J lost 3, with 14 bases in between. The CDR3 loop is CAISLGVSDYGYTF. The CDR3 DNA reads as TGTGCCATCAGCCTAGGGGTATCGGACTATGGCTACACCTTC.